This section outlines one T cell receptor beta chain sequence together with its context. Here immunoSEQ multiplex PCR was the method, and the copy in TCRdb shows in-frame clones only, minus some. The sample holds about 81,000 clones; about 92% are singletons and the top ten take 14%. The data derive from a study of OX40 agonist ivuxolimab in advanced cancers. The overall study: Ivuxolimab, which is an agonistic anti-OX40 (CD134) antibody, was administered to the patients.

Specimen: CD4+ or CD8+ T cells sorted from blood, collected in a trial of the OX40 agonist ivuxolimab. The origin of this receptor is an adult with an advanced solid tumor such as melanoma, head and neck, liver or kidney cancer.

CDR3 nucleotide sequence: TGTGCCAGTAGTATAACAACAGGGGTGGGCTACGAGCAGTACTTC. Translated: CASSITTGVGYEQYF. The chain couples TRBV19 to TRBJ2-7, with TRBD1 matching 7 bases. After removal of 2 bases from V and 3 bases from J, the junction contained 7 bases not matched to a gene. The germline V gene has CDR1 LNHDA and CDR2 SQIVND (reference sequence). The CDR3 is 15 amino acids. Drawing the rest from reference TRBV19 and TRBJ2-7, the complete variable domain is DGGITQSPKYLFRKEGQNVTLSCEQNLNHDAMYWYRQDPGQGLRLIYYSQIVNDFQKGDIAEGYSVSREKKESFPLTVTSAQKNPTAFYLCASSITTGVGYEQYFGPGTRLTVT.